This TCR beta chain was profiled in a study of response to subunit inactivated influenza vaccine. Only a few counts were recorded for this clonotype. V gave up 7 bases and J gave up 4 bases; unmatched junction bases: 14. The CDR3 sequence is 16 residues long. Germline CDR1 is MNHNS and CDR2 is SASEGT. TCRdb analysed the RT-PCR reads with MiXCR anew, one entry per CDR3 protein. The sample shows around 850,000 distinct CDR3 sequences, around 18% of them seen only once. The chain combines TRBV6-1 with TRBJ1-2; the match to TRBD1 covers 8 bases. This material consisted of PBMCs from blood, taken approximately 5 days after vaccination. The source of this sequence is a man in his fifties or sixties who received an inactivated influenza vaccine. CDR3: CASKRVGDRGGYGYTF. CDR3 in DNA: TGTGCCAGCAAAAGAGTTGGTGACAGGGGTGGCTATGGCTACACCTTC.